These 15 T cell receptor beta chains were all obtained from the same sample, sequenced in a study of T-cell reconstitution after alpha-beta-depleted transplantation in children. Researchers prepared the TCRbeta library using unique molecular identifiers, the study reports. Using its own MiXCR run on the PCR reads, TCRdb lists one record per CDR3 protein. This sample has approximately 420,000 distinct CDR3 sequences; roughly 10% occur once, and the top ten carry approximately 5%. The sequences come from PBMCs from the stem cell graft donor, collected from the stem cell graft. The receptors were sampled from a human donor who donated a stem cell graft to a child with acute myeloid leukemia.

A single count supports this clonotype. CDR3 DNA sequence: TGTGCCAGCTCACCATCTCGCACAGATACGCAGTATTTT. Amino acid sequence: CASSPSRTDTQYF. The chain carries TRBV18 and TRBJ2-3; D ambiguous. With 2 bases removed from V and 1 base from J, the gap between germline ends came to 4 bases. The CDR3 has 13 amino acids. Germline CDR1 KGHSH, CDR2 LQKENI.

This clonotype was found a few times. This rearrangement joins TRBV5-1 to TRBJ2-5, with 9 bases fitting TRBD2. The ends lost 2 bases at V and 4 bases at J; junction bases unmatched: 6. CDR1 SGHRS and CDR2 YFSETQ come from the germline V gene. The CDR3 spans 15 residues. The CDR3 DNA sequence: TGCGCCAGCAGCTTTTATCAAGCGGGAGGAGAGACCCAGTACTTC. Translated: CASSFYQAGGETQYF.

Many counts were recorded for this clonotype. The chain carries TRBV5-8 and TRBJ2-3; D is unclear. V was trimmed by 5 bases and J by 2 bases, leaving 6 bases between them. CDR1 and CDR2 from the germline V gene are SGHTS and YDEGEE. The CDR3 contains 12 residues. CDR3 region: CASSRDTDTQYF. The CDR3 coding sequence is TGTGCCAGCAGTAGAGACACAGATACGCAGTATTTT.

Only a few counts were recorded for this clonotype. The CDR3 is CSARDGTGDFETQYF. The CDR3 DNA sequence: TGCAGTGCTAGAGATGGTACAGGGGATTTTGAGACCCAGTACTTC. This chain links TRBV20-1 with TRBJ2-5; 7 nucleotides match TRBD1. The germline V gene encodes CDR1 DFQATT and CDR2 SNEGSKA (reference sequence). The V and J ends lost 0 bases and 5 bases, in that order; junction bases with no gene match: 9. The CDR3 contains 15 residues.

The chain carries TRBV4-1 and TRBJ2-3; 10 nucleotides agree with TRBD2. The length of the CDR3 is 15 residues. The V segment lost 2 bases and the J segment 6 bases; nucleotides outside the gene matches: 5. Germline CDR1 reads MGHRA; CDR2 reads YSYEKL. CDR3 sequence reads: CASSQLAGVADTQYF. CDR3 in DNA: TGCGCCAGCAGCCAACTAGCGGGGGTGGCTGATACGCAGTATTTT.

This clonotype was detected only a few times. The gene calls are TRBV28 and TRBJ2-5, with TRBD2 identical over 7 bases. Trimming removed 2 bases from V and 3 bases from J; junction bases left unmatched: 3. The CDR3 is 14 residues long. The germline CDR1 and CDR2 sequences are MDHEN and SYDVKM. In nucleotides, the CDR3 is TGTGCCAGCAGTTTAGCTGGGAGGGAAGAGACCCAGTACTTC. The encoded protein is CASSLAGREETQYF.

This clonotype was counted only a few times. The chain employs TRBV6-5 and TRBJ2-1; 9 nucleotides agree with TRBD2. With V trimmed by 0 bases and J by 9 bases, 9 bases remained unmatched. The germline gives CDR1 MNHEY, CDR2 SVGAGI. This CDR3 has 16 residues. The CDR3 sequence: CASSYSGGGAKFEQFF. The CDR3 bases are TGTGCCAGCAGTTACTCGGGCGGGGGGGCAAAGTTTGAGCAGTTCTTC.

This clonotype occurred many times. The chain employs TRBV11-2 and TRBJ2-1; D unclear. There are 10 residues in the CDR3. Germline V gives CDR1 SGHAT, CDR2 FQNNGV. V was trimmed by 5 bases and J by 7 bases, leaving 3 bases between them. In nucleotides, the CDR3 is TGTGCCAGCAGCCCAAATGAGCAGTTCTTC. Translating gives CASSPNEQFF.

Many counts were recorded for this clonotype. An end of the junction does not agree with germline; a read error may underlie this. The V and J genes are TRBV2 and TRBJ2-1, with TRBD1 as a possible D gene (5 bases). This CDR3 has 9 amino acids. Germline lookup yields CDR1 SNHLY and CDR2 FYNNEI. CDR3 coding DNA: TGTGCCAGTGGCGCTCTGGGGCTCTTC. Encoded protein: CASGALGLF.

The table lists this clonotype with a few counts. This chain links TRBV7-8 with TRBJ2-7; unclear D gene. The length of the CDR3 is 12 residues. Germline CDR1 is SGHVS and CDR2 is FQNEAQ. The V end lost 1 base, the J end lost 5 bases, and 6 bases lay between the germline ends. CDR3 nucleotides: TGTGCCAGCAGCTTAGGGCAGCACGAGCAGTACGTC. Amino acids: CASSLGQHEQYV.

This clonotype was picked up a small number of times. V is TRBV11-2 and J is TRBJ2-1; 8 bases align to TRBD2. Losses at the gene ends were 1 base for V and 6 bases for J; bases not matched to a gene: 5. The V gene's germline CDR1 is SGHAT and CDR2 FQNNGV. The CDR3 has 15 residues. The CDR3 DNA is TGTGCCAGCAGCTTAGGGCTAGCGGGCTTCAATGAGCAGTTCTTC. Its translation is CASSLGLAGFNEQFF.

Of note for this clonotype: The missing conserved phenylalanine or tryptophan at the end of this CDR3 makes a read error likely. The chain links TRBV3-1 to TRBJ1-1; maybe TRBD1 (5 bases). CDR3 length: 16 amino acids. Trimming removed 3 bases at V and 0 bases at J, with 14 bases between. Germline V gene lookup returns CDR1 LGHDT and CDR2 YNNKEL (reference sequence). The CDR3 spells CASSQTTGTVNTEAFI. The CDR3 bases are TGTGCCAGCAGCCAGACCACCGGGACGGTGAACACTGAAGCTTTCATT.

CDR3 protein: CASSLSSRSYGYTF. The CDR3 coding sequence is TGTGCCAGCAGTTTATCGAGCCGATCTTATGGCTACACCTTC. The chain employs TRBV27 and TRBJ1-2; D unresolved. The CDR3 length is 14 residues. V was clipped by 0 bases and J by 5 bases, with 10 bases between them. CDR1 MNHEY and CDR2 SMNVEV come from the germline V gene (reference sequence).

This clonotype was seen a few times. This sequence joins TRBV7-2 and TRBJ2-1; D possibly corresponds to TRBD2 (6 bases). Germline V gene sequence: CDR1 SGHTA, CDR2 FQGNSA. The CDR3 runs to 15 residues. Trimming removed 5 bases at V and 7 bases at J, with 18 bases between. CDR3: CASSPQRSRGNEQFF. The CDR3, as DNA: TGTGCCAGCAGCCCCCAGCGGTCCCGGGGGAATGAGCAGTTCTTC.

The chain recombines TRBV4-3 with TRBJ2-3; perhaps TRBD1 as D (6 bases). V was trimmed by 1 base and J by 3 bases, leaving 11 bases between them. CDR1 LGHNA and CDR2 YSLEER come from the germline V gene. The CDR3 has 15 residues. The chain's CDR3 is CASSQAGTGTDTQYF. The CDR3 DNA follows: TGCGCCAGCAGCCAAGCCGGAACAGGGACAGATACGCAGTATTTT.